This TCR beta chain was captured in a study of shared clonotypes between healthy human individuals (dated by TCRdb to between 2020 and 2021). With respect to the entire study: A couple of women and a few men aged 18 to 49 years were included in the cohort. Per donor, three plates each were used for CD4 naive and CD4 memory, two for CD8 naive, and one for CD8 memory. To estimate repertoire size and how much clonotype sharing occurs between individuals, the study deeply sequenced the blood TCR repertoires of roughly 5 healthy adults. Different laboratories and diverse techniques were used to prepare libraries and sequence TCR repertoires, to increase sequencing depth and limit assay-specific biases. Each donor's leukapheresis produced roughly between roughly 0.85 and 10 billion PBMCs. General conclusions and limits of the study: Even with the large sequencing depth, rarefaction of the sorted-subset datasets indicated that sequencing was incomplete. Compared with non-shared clonotypes, the clonotypes found in all four sorted-subset donors had higher generation probabilities. The small number of donors limited the genetic and exposure-history diversity represented. Sampling was restricted to blood, and TCR repertoires in tissue are likely to differ from TCR repertoires in blood. Naive subsets generally had larger estimated clonotype richness than memory subsets. Pairwise subsampling led to the expectation that sequencing depth would affect the degree of clonotype sharing among donors. Roughly 5% of naive CD4, roughly 3.5% of naive CD8, approximately 2% of memory CD4, and about 0.4% of memory CD8 clonotypes were shared across several donors.

From a lookup of the germline V gene, CDR1 and CDR2 are MGHDK and SYGVNS. Deletion took 2 bases off V and 3 bases off J, with a span of 7 bases between the germline ends. There are 13 amino acids in the CDR3, from cysteine to phenylalanine inclusive. The CDR3 DNA has 39 bases and is translated from base 1. Using the deep immunoSEQ assay, multiplex PCR amplified TCR CDR3 regions from genomic DNA. Extracted genomic DNA from each cell subset was distributed evenly across all wells of several immunoSEQ 96-well plates, and each plate was treated as a replicate. For sorted subsets, approximately 0.2 ug of genomic DNA, equivalent to tens of thousands of T cell genomes, went into each replicate PCR. Purified libraries were measured with a Qubit 3.0 fluorometer, size-checked on a Bioanalyzer 2100, and measured again with the KAPA Library Quantification kit. Every immunoSEQ 96-well plate was sequenced on a dedicated single-read 150-cycle Illumina NextSeq 550 flow cell. In the authors' own workflow: Because only junctional sequences without quality scores were contained in the immunoSEQ output, filtering matching that applied to full-length reads could not be performed. To assign V/J genes and CDR3, sequences were annotated using PyIR, a Python wrapper for IgBLAST v1.9, with IMGT germline references. Reads with weak V/J assignments (E-value above 1e-6), missing CDR3, stop codons, out-of-frame junctions, or ambiguous translated residues were removed. V3J clonotypes were defined by identical inferred V gene, J gene, and CDR3 amino acid sequence. To compute the percentage overlap between repertoires, the number of shared unique clonotypes was divided by the size of the smaller repertoire. Three approaches were used to assess repertoire richness: RTK rarefaction, the Chao1 estimator, and Recon v2.1 estimates of unobserved clonotypes. OLGA was used to compute generation probabilities for all TCRbeta clonotypes that the gDNA method yielded from a handful of donors. TCRdb's version of the immuneACCESS table is confined to in-frame rearrangements and falls short of the full clone set. An unresolved V gene accounts for under half of the shortfall where checked; the remainder is of unknown origin. The V and J calls and clone size come from that table; D and trimming were worked out from the DNA. Here the sample has roughly 2,000,000 clones; roughly 93% occur a single time. The top ten constitute around 1.7% of the sample.

This clone was picked up a small number of times. The clone's antigen remains unknown. No per-base quality is available; no much larger clone lies one base away. CD8 naive samples consisted of CD45RO-negative cells that were positively selected for CCR7, yielding a CD45RA+CCR7+ population without TemRA cells. Healthy HIV-negative adults with no recently reported acute infections or vaccinations were included as donors. All donors were Caucasian adults living in Nashville, Tennessee, USA. Blood was obtained by leukapheresis, after which PBMCs were separated by Ficoll-Histopaque density gradient centrifugation and cryopreserved in liquid nitrogen vapor phase. Purity and quantity of every magnetically sorted T cell population were checked by analytical flow cytometry. From each sorted fraction, genomic DNA was isolated and quantified by UV absorbance on a Nanodrop 2000c.

The TCR sequence derives from a man between 18 and 35 years old in good health. Some clones in this sample may be carry-over from other donors' samples. The material sequenced was naive CD8+ T cells from PBMCs. Sample cell subset or site, as interpreted from the label and publication: CD45RA+CCR7+. The rearrangement combines TRBV25-1 with TRBJ1-2, and possibly TRBD1, on 6 matching bases. The CDR3 amino acid sequence is: CASSEGQHYGYTF. In nucleotide form, the sequence is TGTGCCAGCAGTGAAGGACAGCACTATGGCTACACCTTC.